The rows below give T cell receptor beta chains drawn from one sample of a study of T cells in Graves' hyperthyroidism and ophthalmopathy. TCRdb ran MiXCR on the multiplex PCR reads and lists one entry per CDR3 protein. The table lists over 650,000 distinct CDR3 sequences, less than 20% of them singletons. Sequenced input: blood. The receptors derive from a man younger than 35 with Graves' hyperthyroidism. CDR3s include the opening cysteine and the closing phenylalanine or tryptophan. The D gene is left open where the match is weak. A row's size may be missing; if present it is once, few, many or a size class.

abundance,j_gene,d_gene,v_gene,CDR3aa,CDR3nt
once,TRBJ1-1,TRBD1,TRBV28,CASSYTGGNTEAFF,TGTGCCAGCAGTTACACAGGGGGCAACACTGAAGCTTTCTTT
.,TRBJ1-6,TRBD1,TRBV19,CASSPRDREVSPLHF,TGTGCCAGTAGTCCTCGGGACAGGGAGGTTTCACCCCTCCACTTT
.,TRBJ1-1,.,TRBV5-4,CASSLTIGMNTEAFF,TGTGCCAGCAGCCTTACTATAGGGATGAACACTGAAGCTTTCTTT
.,TRBJ1-1,.,TRBV24-1,CATSEDRGGEAFF,TGTGCCACCAGTGAAGACCGAGGGGGAGAAGCTTTCTTT
few,TRBJ2-5,TRBD1,TRBV5-1,CASSSGTGSKGPQETQYF,TGCGCCAGCAGCTCCGGGACAGGGAGTAAGGGGCCTCAAGAGACCCAGTACTTC
.,TRBJ2-3,.,TRBV10-2,CASSNTRASTDTQYF,TGCGCCAGCAGTAACACCAGAGCTAGCACAGATACGCAGTATTTT
many,TRBJ2-2,.,TRBV11-2,CASSSLEGNGELFF,TGTGCCAGCAGCTCTCTGGAGGGCAACGGGGAGCTGTTTTTT
.,TRBJ2-1,.,TRBV7-8,CASSPLVGGLHNEQFF,TGTGCCAGCAGCCCCTTGGTGGGAGGCCTCCACAATGAGCAGTTCTTC
few,TRBJ2-5,.,TRBV20-1,CSARDWGFGSGTQYF,TGCAGTGCTAGAGATTGGGGGTTCGGGTCTGGAACCCAGTACTTC
.,TRBJ2-3,.,TRBV5-1,CASGLRWFSTDTQYF,TGCGCCAGCGGTTTGCGCTGGTTTAGCACAGATACGCAGTATTTT
.,TRBJ2-3,.,TRBV12-3/TRBV12-4,CASSLGRGDRTDTQYF,TGTGCCAGCAGTTTAGGCCGTGGGGATAGGACAGATACGCAGTATTTT